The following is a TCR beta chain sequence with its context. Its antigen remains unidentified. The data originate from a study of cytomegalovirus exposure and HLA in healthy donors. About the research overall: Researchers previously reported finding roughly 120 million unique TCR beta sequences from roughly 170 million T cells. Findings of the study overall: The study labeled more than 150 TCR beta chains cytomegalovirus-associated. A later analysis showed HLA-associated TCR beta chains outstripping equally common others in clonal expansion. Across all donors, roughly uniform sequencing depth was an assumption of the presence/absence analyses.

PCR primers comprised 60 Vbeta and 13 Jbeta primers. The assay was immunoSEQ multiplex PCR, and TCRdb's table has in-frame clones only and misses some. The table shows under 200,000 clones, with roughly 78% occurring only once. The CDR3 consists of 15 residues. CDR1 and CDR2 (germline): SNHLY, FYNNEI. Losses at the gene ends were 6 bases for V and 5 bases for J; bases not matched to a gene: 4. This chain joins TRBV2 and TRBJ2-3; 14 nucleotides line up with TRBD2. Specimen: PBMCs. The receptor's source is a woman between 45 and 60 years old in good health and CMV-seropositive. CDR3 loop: CASRGLAGDRDTQYF. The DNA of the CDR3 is TGTGCCAGCAGGGGACTAGCGGGAGATCGAGATACGCAGTATTTT.